What follows are 23 T cell receptor beta chains derived from one specimen sequenced in a study of control samples from healthy donors and cancer patients (dated by TCRdb to 2019 to 2021). Libraries were made using the immunoSEQ multiplex PCR assay. TCRdb took over this immuneACCESS table, retaining in-frame rearrangements with V and J assigned. Such tables are incomplete; in checked studies, under half of the missing clones stem from an unresolved V gene, and the remainder is unexplained. The sample table holds about 77,000 clones, of which 85% to 95% were seen once. Of the sample, approximately 6% falls within the top ten clones. Sequenced sample: blood. The receptors stem from a woman in her sixties or seventies in good health.

This clone showed up just once. The rearrangement links TRBV10-3 to TRBJ2-2; 9 positions agree with TRBD2. This CDR3 is 14 amino acids long. CDR1 is ENHRY and CDR2 is SYGVKD in the germline V gene. After removal of 4 bases from V and 7 bases from J, the junction contained 4 bases not matched to a gene. The chain's CDR3 is CAISGTSDFGELFF. The CDR3 DNA reads TGTGCCATCAGTGGGACTAGCGACTTCGGGGAGCTGTTTTTT.

The DNA of the CDR3 is TGTGCCAGCAGTCCTGTGGGGACGGCCTACAATGAGCAGTTCTTC. Translated, it gives CASSPVGTAYNEQFF. The genes are TRBV27 and TRBJ2-1; D might be TRBD1 or TRBD2, each matching 5 bases. The V end was cut by 5 bases, the J end by 2 bases, with 13 bases between. Looked up from germline, CDR1 is MNHEY and CDR2 is SMNVEV (reference sequence). The CDR3 has 15 amino acids.

The CDR3, as DNA: TGTGCCAGCAGTCCCGAGACTAGCGGGAGGCAGCAGTACTTC. Amino acids: CASSPETSGRQQYF. The chain couples TRBV27 to TRBJ2-7, with 13 bases identical to TRBD2. The CDR3 spans 14 residues. The ends lost 5 bases at V and 8 bases at J; junction bases unmatched: 6. The germline CDR1 and CDR2 sequences are MNHEY and SMNVEV (reference sequence).

This chain connects TRBV5-1 to TRBJ1-5, with a tentative D call TRBD1 (5 bases). Trimming took 0 bases from V and 2 from J, leaving 6 bases between them. This CDR3 is 14 amino acids long. Germline CDR1 reads SGHRS; CDR2 reads YFSETQ. The CDR3 DNA follows: TGCGCCAGCAGCTTGGAAGGGGGCAATCAGCCCCAGCATTTT. It codes for CASSLEGGNQPQHF. Full variable domain (outside the CDR3, taken from reference TRBV5-1 and TRBJ1-5): KAGVTQTPRYLIKTRGQQVTLSCSPISGHRSVSWYQQTPGQGLQFLFEYFSETQRNKGNFPGRFSGRQFSNSRSEMNVSTLELGDSALYLCASSLEGGNQPQHFGDGTRLSIL.

The J gene is TRBJ2-7, the V gene TRBV27; weak D call: TRBD2 (6 bases). Germline CDR1 and CDR2: MNHEY and SMNVEV (reference sequence). CDR3 size: 17 residues. The ends were cut back, 4 bases at V and 1 base at J, with 20 bases in the middle. The CDR3 reads CASSCCTTSLVSYEQYF. The CDR3 DNA reads as TGTGCCAGCAGTTGCTGCACCACTAGCTTAGTATCCTACGAGCAGTACTTC.

The genes are TRBV12-5 and TRBJ1-5; no clear D. Germline V lookup: CDR1 LGHNT, CDR2 FRNRAP. V lost 10 bases and J lost 0, with 16 bases in between. This CDR3 spans 15 amino acids. The CDR3 loop is CATPLWGGSNQPQHF. The CDR3 region has the DNA TGTGCTACCCCGCTGTGGGGAGGTAGCAATCAGCCCCAGCATTTT. Full variable domain (remainder filled in from reference TRBV12-5 and TRBJ1-5): DARVTQTPRHKVTEMGQEVTMRCQPILGHNTVFWYRQTMMQGLELLAYFRNRAPLDDSGMPKDRFSAEMPDATLATLKIQPSEPRDSAVYFCATPLWGGSNQPQHFGDGTRLSIL.

The V call is TRBV5-6, the J call TRBJ2-1; D perhaps matches TRBD2 (9 bases). V lost 1 base and J 8 bases, leaving 19 bases between the germline ends. CDR3 size: 16 residues. Looked up from germline, CDR1 is SGHDT and CDR2 is YYEEEE. In DNA, the CDR3 is TGTGCCAGCAGCTTGCCCTACCTAGCGGGACAGGATGAGCAGTTCTTC. Its protein is CASSLPYLAGQDEQFF. The whole variable domain, remainder taken from reference TRBV5-6 and TRBJ2-1, is DAGVTQSPTHLIKTRGQQVTLRCSPKSGHDTVSWYQQALGQGPQFIFQYYEEEERQRGNFPDRFSGHQFPNYSSELNVNALLLGDSALYLCASSLPYLAGQDEQFFGPGTRLTVL.

The chain has TRBV28 and TRBJ2-5; 7 bases are shared with TRBD2. The ends lost 3 bases at V and 2 bases at J; junction bases unmatched: 9. This CDR3 region has 16 residues. Germline CDR1 MDHEN, CDR2 SYDVKM. CDR3 DNA: TGTGCCAGCAGTTTGGGGAGGGGCCCTAAACAAGAGACCCAGTACTTC. Amino acid sequence: CASSLGRGPKQETQYF.

The gene calls are TRBV28 and TRBJ2-7; 8 bases are a match to TRBD1. The CDR3 spans 11 residues. Germline CDR1 and CDR2: MDHEN and SYDVKM. V lost 5 bases to trimming and J lost 12 bases; unmatched junction nucleotides: 6. Here the CDR3 reads CASSASGTGYF. CDR3 DNA sequence: TGTGCCAGCAGTGCGTCCGGGACAGGGTACTTC.

The gene calls are TRBV7-2 and TRBJ1-6, with 7 bases matching TRBD1. Germline CDR1 and CDR2: SGHTA and FQGNSA. The V segment lost 8 bases and the J segment 10 bases; nucleotides outside the gene matches: 8. The CDR3 is 13 amino acids. The CDR3 bases are TGTGCCAGCTCCCGGGACAGTTCCTCACCCCTCCACTTT. This codes for CASSRDSSSPLHF. Full variable domain (remainder filled in from reference TRBV7-2 and TRBJ1-6): GAGVSQSPSNKVTEKGKDVELRCDPISGHTALYWYRQSLGQGLEFLIYFQGNSAPDKSGLPSDRFSAERTGGSVSTLTIQRTQQEDSAVYLCASSRDSSSPLHFGNGTRLTVT.

The rearrangement joins TRBV24-1 to TRBJ2-5; TRBD1 matches 9 bases. CDR3 length: 14 residues. The V segment lost 4 bases and the J segment 7 bases; nucleotides outside the gene matches: 6. Germline CDR1 KGHDR, CDR2 SFDVKD. The CDR3 region is CATSDGTGRVTQYF. The CDR3 coding sequence is TGTGCCACCAGTGACGGGACAGGGCGGGTGACCCAGTACTTC.

This sequence joins TRBV18 and TRBJ2-5, with 8 bases that match TRBD2. From germline, CDR1 is KGHSH and CDR2 LQKENI. The CDR3 covers 16 residues. V lost 5 bases and J lost 5; bases outside the gene matches: 13. In DNA form, the CDR3 reads TGTGCCAGCTCATCGGGCGGGGGGCCGCAATGGGAGACCCAGTACTTC. This translates into CASSSGGGPQWETQYF.

The chain is built from TRBV12-3 or TRBV12-4 and TRBJ1-5; possible D gene TRBD1, 5 bases. Trimming pared 3 bases from V and 7 bases from J, leaving 10 bases between. This CDR3 is 13 amino acids long. Here the CDR3 reads CASSFAGWQPQHF. Here the CDR3 DNA reads TGTGCCAGCAGTTTCGCAGGGTGGCAGCCCCAGCATTTT.

The chain is built from TRBV18 and TRBJ2-7; D perhaps matches TRBD2 (5 bases). Trimming left V 6 bases short and J 6 bases short, with 21 bases between. Germline V gene lookup returns CDR1 KGHSH and CDR2 LQKENI. This CDR3 is built from 15 residues. The CDR3 coding sequence is TGTGCCAGCTCCCCCGTCGGTACGGCCGAGGGCGAGCAGTACTTC. The encoded protein is CASSPVGTAEGEQYF.

The chain is built from TRBV12-5 and TRBJ2-1, with 7 nucleotides matching TRBD1. V was clipped by 1 base and J by 4 bases; unmatched bases: 1. The CDR3 runs to 14 residues. CDR1 LGHNT and CDR2 FRNRAP come from the germline V gene. CDR3 residues: CASGLGDRYNEQFF. Written as DNA, the CDR3 is TGTGCTAGTGGTTTGGGGGACAGATACAATGAGCAGTTCTTC.

The chain couples TRBV7-3 to TRBJ2-5; D is ambiguous. This CDR3 has 13 amino acids. Looked up from germline, CDR1 is SGHTA and CDR2 is FQGTGA. Trimming shortened V by 0 bases and J by 5 bases, and 7 bases separated the two germline ends. CDR3 nucleotides: TGTGCCAGCAGCTTAACTACAATCGAGACCCAGTACTTC. It encodes CASSLTTIETQYF.

V gene TRBV3-1 (or the pseudogene TRBV3-2) combines with J gene TRBJ2-1; the match to TRBD2 covers 7 bases. The V gene end was trimmed by 4 bases and the J gene end by 9 bases; junction bases not matched to a gene: 15. Germline V gene lookup returns CDR1 LGHDT and CDR2 YNNKEL (reference sequence). The CDR3 extends over 16 amino acids. The CDR3 coding sequence is TGTGCCAGCAGCCCTCCATCAGGGACTACCCGCGGTGAGCAGTTCTTC. This encodes CASSPPSGTTRGEQFF.

In this sample, this clone turned up once. The chain carries TRBV4-1 and TRBJ1-6; TRBD1 might be the D (5 bases). The V end lost 1 base, the J end lost 6 bases, and 16 bases lay between the germline ends. Germline V gives CDR1 MGHRA, CDR2 YSYEKL. The CDR3 length is 17 residues. DNA of the CDR3: TGCGCCAGCAGCCAAGGTGGGGGGAGGGGTACTAATTCACCCCTCCACTTT. This translates into CASSQGGGRGTNSPLHF.

The chain carries TRBV11-2 and TRBJ2-1; the match to TRBD2 covers 11 bases. This CDR3 contains 15 residues. V trimming: 2 bases; J trimming: 4 bases; junction bases outside the gene matches: 1. Germline-derived CDR1 and CDR2 are SGHAT and FQNNGV. DNA of the CDR3: TGTGCCAGCAGCTTATTAGCGGGAGGGTACAATGAGCAGTTCTTC. As protein: CASSLLAGGYNEQFF. Combining the CDR3 with reference TRBV11-2 and TRBJ2-1 gives the whole variable domain EAGVAQSPRYKIIEKRQSVAFWCNPISGHATLYWYQQILGQGPKLLIQFQNNGVVDDSQLPKDRFSAERLKGVDSTLKIQPAKLEDSAVYLCASSLLAGGYNEQFFGPGTRLTVL.

The chain couples TRBV6-5 to TRBJ1-4; D might be TRBD1 (5 bases). V was pared by 8 bases and J by 0 bases, with 7 bases between. This CDR3 region has 13 residues. From germline, CDR1 is MNHEY and CDR2 SVGAGI. CDR3 DNA sequence: TGTGCCAGCGCGACAGCAACTAATGAAAAACTGTTTTTT. It specifies CASATATNEKLFF.

This chain joins TRBV21-1 and TRBJ1-2; the DNA was not used to check the table's D call, TRBD1. TRBV21-1 has pseudogene status. CDR3 length: 14 residues. The CDR3 DNA is TGTGCCAGCCGGGCAGGGGGCGCTAACTATGGCTACACCTTC. Protein: CASRAGGANYGYTF.

This rearrangement joins TRBV28 to TRBJ1-6; TRBD1 aligns across 12 bases. The J segment lost 7 bases and the V segment lost 7 bases, leaving 5 bases of the junction unmatched. In germline, CDR1 is MDHEN, CDR2 SYDVKM. The CDR3 runs 15 residues. The CDR3 sequence: CASKGTGGLNSPLHF. CDR3 coding DNA: TGTGCCAGCAAGGGGACAGGGGGCCTCAATTCACCCCTCCACTTT.

The J gene is TRBJ1-2, the V gene TRBV28; D is unresolved. V was trimmed by 6 bases and J by 4 bases, leaving 15 bases between them. The germline CDR1 and CDR2 sequences are MDHEN and SYDVKM. The CDR3 has 14 amino acids. The CDR3: CASRTHSQSYGYTF. CDR3 coding DNA: TGTGCCAGCAGAACCCATTCACAAAGCTATGGCTACACCTTC.